The rows below give T cell receptor beta chains drawn from one sample of a study of vaccination and CD4 T cells after COVID-19. For these TCRs, the target antigens are not known. TCRdb recomputed calls from the PCR reads with MiXCR, one row per CDR3 protein. This sample has roughly 7,000 distinct CDR3 sequences; 25% occur once, and the top ten carry over 7.5%. Sequenced here: CD4+ T cells from blood, cultured in vitro, sampled after SARS-CoV-2 vaccination. These receptors originate from a human donor who had recovered from COVID-19. Each CDR3 is given with its conserved first and last residue. The order of the fields is CDR3 protein, CDR3 DNA, clone size, D gene, J gene, V gene. D genes are given only for firm matches. Rows may omit the clone size; those that give it use once, few, many or a size class.

CASSPDYNQPQHF	TGTGCCAGCAGCCCCGATTACAATCAGCCCCAGCATTTT	medium-sized	-	TRBJ1-5	TRBV7-2
CSAPGLAGGPVGRYF	TGCAGTGCCCCCGGACTAGCGGGAGGGCCGGTCGGGCGGTATTTT	few	TRBD2	TRBJ2-3	TRBV20-1
CSASGRSHRTQYF	TGCAGTGCTAGCGGGAGGTCCCATCGAACCCAGTACTTC	medium-sized	TRBD2	TRBJ2-5	TRBV20-1
CASSLGRGRSYEQYF	TGTGCCAGCAGTTTAGGGCGGGGGAGATCCTACGAGCAGTACTTC	medium-sized	TRBD2	TRBJ2-7	TRBV12-3/TRBV12-4
CASSLSVNQETQYF	TGTGCCAGCAGCTTATCAGTAAACCAAGAGACCCAGTACTTC	medium-sized	-	TRBJ2-5	TRBV7-9
CASSSLRGEVYEQYF	TGTGCCAGCAGTTCGCTCAGGGGAGAGGTCTACGAGCAGTACTTC	few	-	TRBJ2-7	TRBV27
CASSRRGTGLNEQFF	TGTGCCAGCAGTCGGCGTGGGACAGGGCTCAATGAGCAGTTCTTC	medium-sized	TRBD1	TRBJ2-1	TRBV6-1
CASSSLGGLALNEQFF	TGTGCCAGCAGCTCCCTCGGGGGACTAGCTCTAAATGAGCAGTTCTTC	medium-sized	TRBD2	TRBJ2-1	TRBV7-9
CASTRQSNQPQHF	TGTGCCAGCACCCGACAGAGCAATCAGCCCCAGCATTTT	few	-	TRBJ1-5	TRBV7-4
CATSRAAGWGETQYF	TGTGCCACCAGCAGGGCGGCTGGTTGGGGAGAGACCCAGTACTTC	medium-sized	-	TRBJ2-5	TRBV15
CASRMDVSYEQYF	TGTGCCAGCAGAATGGACGTCTCCTACGAGCAGTACTTC	-	-	TRBJ2-7	TRBV28
CASTPRVAGDQPQHF	TGTGCCAGCACCCCTCGTGTAGCGGGGGATCAGCCCCAGCATTTT	medium-sized	-	TRBJ1-5	TRBV6-1
CASAGGARLYNEQFF	TGTGCCAGCGCAGGAGGAGCGAGACTATACAATGAGCAGTTCTTC	medium-sized	-	TRBJ2-1	TRBV6-2/TRBV6-3
CASRWTEGNEQFF	TGTGCCAGCAGGTGGACAGAGGGCAATGAGCAGTTCTTC	few	-	TRBJ2-1	TRBV6-1
CASSHGPRSGEQYF	TGCGCCAGCAGCCACGGGCCACGGTCTGGAGAGCAGTACTTC	-	-	TRBJ2-7	TRBV5-1
CASSSLRWGPSGANVLTF	TGTGCCAGCAGTTCCCTAAGATGGGGGCCCTCTGGGGCCAACGTCCTGACTTTC	-	-	TRBJ2-6	TRBV28
CASSYAGENANYGYTF	TGTGCCAGCAGTTACGCAGGGGAAAACGCTAACTATGGCTACACCTTC	-	-	TRBJ1-2	TRBV6-5
CATSWGDRGATEAFF	TGTGCCACCAGCTGGGGTGACAGGGGTGCCACTGAAGCTTTCTTT	-	TRBD1	TRBJ1-1	TRBV15
CASSLGNAYEQYF	TGTGCCAGCAGCTTGGGTAATGCCTACGAGCAGTACTTC	few	-	TRBJ2-7	TRBV5-4
CASSGGLERTYNEQFF	TGTGCCAGCAGTGGTGGACTAGAACGGACCTACAATGAGCAGTTCTTC	-	TRBD2	TRBJ2-1	TRBV6-1
CSARDPLYAGGITGELFF	TGCAGTGCTAGAGACCCCCTTTATGCGGGAGGGATCACCGGGGAGCTGTTTTTT	-	TRBD2	TRBJ2-2	TRBV20-1
CATDRDGGYTF	TGTGCCACAGACAGGGATGGCGGCTACACCTTC	-	TRBD1	TRBJ1-2	TRBV2
CASSPRAPNYEQYF	TGTGCCAGCTCACCAAGGGCTCCAAACTACGAGCAGTACTTC	few	-	TRBJ2-7	TRBV18
CASSLEESWAGGNGYTF	TGTGCCAGCAGCTTAGAGGAAAGTTGGGCAGGGGGAAATGGCTACACCTTC	few	TRBD1	TRBJ1-2	TRBV7-6
CASSYLQGNYGYTF	TGTGCCAGCAGTTACCTACAGGGGAACTATGGCTACACCTTC	few	TRBD1	TRBJ1-2	TRBV6-5
CASSPRDVGYGYTF	TGTGCCAGCAGCCCCAGGGATGTGGGCTATGGCTACACCTTC	once	-	TRBJ1-2	TRBV5-4
CASSLGRNPTGELFF	TGTGCCAGCAGTTTAGGCAGGAACCCCACCGGGGAGCTGTTTTTT	few	-	TRBJ2-2	TRBV28
CASSVGGFVGGYTF	TGTGCCAGCAGCGTAGGCGGGTTCGTAGGTGGCTACACCTTC	-	-	TRBJ1-2	TRBV9
CASSLALDRVYGYTF	TGTGCCAGCAGCTTGGCCCTCGACAGGGTTTATGGCTACACCTTC	-	TRBD1	TRBJ1-2	TRBV5-4
CSAKRTQGHNSPLHF	TGCAGTGCGAAGCGAACACAGGGGCATAATTCACCCCTCCACTTT	medium-sized	TRBD1	TRBJ1-6	TRBV20-1
CATWGTLRSSYEQYF	TGTGCCACCTGGGGGACACTTAGAAGCTCCTACGAGCAGTACTTC	few	-	TRBJ2-7	TRBV19
CASSPVADYGYTF	TGTGCCAGCAGTCCAGTGGCGGACTATGGCTACACCTTC	medium-sized	-	TRBJ1-2	TRBV7-2